Listed below are T cell receptor beta chains from one sample, sequenced in a study of blood T cells in healthy people across ages. TCRdb recomputed calls from the 5' RACE reads with MiXCR, one row per CDR3 protein. The repertoire holds about 970,000 distinct CDR3 sequences, with 45% to 60% as singletons. Sequencing used blood. These receptors were obtained from a woman aged 55-75 years in good health. The CDR3 runs from the conserved cysteine through the conserved F or W. D genes are given only for firm matches. Where a row states a size, it is once, few, many or the class of an expanded clone; other rows omit it.

size: NA
J: TRBJ1-4
D: NA
V: TRBV4-2
CDR3: CASSQGPGHPVEKLFF
DNA: TGTGCCAGCAGCCAGGGACCCGGGCACCCGGTGGAAAAACTGTTTTTT

size: few
J: TRBJ2-5
D: NA
V: TRBV2
CDR3: CASRTPGDTQYF
DNA: TGTGCCAGCAGGACCCCAGGGGATACCCAGTACTTC

size: once
J: TRBJ2-5
D: TRBD2
V: TRBV7-2
CDR3: CASSLGALAGGGETQYF
DNA: TGTGCCAGCAGCTTAGGAGCGCTAGCGGGAGGTGGGGAGACCCAGTACTTC

size: few
J: TRBJ2-5
D: NA
V: TRBV6-6
CDR3: CASSSPRAGKATQYF
DNA: TGTGCCAGCAGTTCTCCCCGAGCTGGAAAAGCGACCCAGTACTTC

size: NA
J: TRBJ2-7
D: NA
V: TRBV4-3
CDR3: CASSQDTRGSYEQYF
DNA: TGCGCCAGCAGCCAAGATACTCGCGGCTCCTACGAGCAGTACTTC

size: few
J: TRBJ1-5
D: NA
V: TRBV4-2
CDR3: CASSQEVSLSNQPQHF
DNA: TGTGCCAGCAGCCAAGAGGTTTCCTTGAGCAATCAGCCCCAGCATTTT

size: NA
J: TRBJ2-2
D: TRBD2
V: TRBV12-3/TRBV12-4
CDR3: CASSLGPREGHTGELFF
DNA: TGTGCCAGCAGTTTAGGACCGCGGGAGGGCCACACCGGGGAGCTGTTTTTT

size: NA
J: TRBJ2-3
D: NA
V: TRBV28
CDR3: CASSFSFSSTDTQYF
DNA: TGTGCCAGCAGTTTCTCATTTTCGAGCACAGATACGCAGTATTTT

size: few
J: TRBJ2-7
D: TRBD1
V: TRBV29-1
CDR3: CSVETTGGFSYEQYF
DNA: TGCAGCGTTGAAACGACAGGGGGGTTTTCCTACGAGCAGTACTTC

size: NA
J: TRBJ1-1
D: TRBD1
V: TRBV7-9
CDR3: CASSFQGAGNTEAFF
DNA: TGTGCCAGCAGCTTTCAGGGGGCGGGAAACACTGAAGCTTTCTTT

size: few
J: TRBJ2-1
D: NA
V: TRBV29-1
CDR3: CSVEGRTLWAPEQFF
DNA: TGCAGCGTTGAAGGCCGGACCCTTTGGGCGCCCGAGCAGTTCTTC

size: NA
J: TRBJ2-5
D: NA
V: TRBV2
CDR3: CASRAMTPEQYF
DNA: TGTGCCAGCAGGGCGATGACACCTGAGCAGTACTTC

size: NA
J: TRBJ2-5
D: NA
V: TRBV28
CDR3: CASWGQETQYF
DNA: TGTGCCAGCTGGGGCCAAGAGACCCAGTACTTC

size: NA
J: TRBJ2-3
D: NA
V: TRBV10-3
CDR3: CAISDGGTQYF
DNA: TGTGCCATCAGTGATGGTGGCACGCAGTATTTT

size: NA
J: TRBJ2-7
D: NA
V: TRBV11-2
CDR3: CASSSYPGPNSYEQYF
DNA: TGTGCCAGCAGCTCGTACCCGGGACCGAACTCCTACGAGCAGTACTTC

size: NA
J: TRBJ1-2
D: NA
V: TRBV11-2
CDR3: CASSLVTHGYTF
DNA: TGTGCCAGCAGCTTAGTGACACATGGCTACACCTTC

size: NA
J: TRBJ1-1
D: NA
V: TRBV6-5
CDR3: CASSSWPEAFF
DNA: TGTGCCAGCAGTTCCTGGCCTGAAGCTTTCTTT

size: few
J: TRBJ2-6
D: NA
V: TRBV12-3/TRBV12-4
CDR3: CASSFRGSSGANVLTF
DNA: TGTGCCAGCAGTTTTAGGGGATCCTCTGGGGCCAACGTCCTGACTTTC

size: few
J: TRBJ2-7
D: TRBD1
V: TRBV4-2
CDR3: CASSQEQGGQYEQYF
DNA: TGTGCCAGCAGCCAAGAACAGGGGGGTCAGTACGAGCAGTACTTC

size: NA
J: TRBJ1-2
D: TRBD1
V: TRBV7-9
CDR3: CASSSRQGGLRGYTF
DNA: TGTGCCAGCAGCTCAAGACAGGGTGGCCTGAGAGGCTACACCTTC

size: NA
J: TRBJ1-2
D: NA
V: TRBV4-1
CDR3: CASSQEMARGYGYTF
DNA: TGCGCCAGCAGCCAAGAAATGGCCAGGGGTTATGGCTACACCTTC

size: NA
J: TRBJ1-5
D: TRBD1
V: TRBV6-6
CDR3: CAGGGTGAGSNQPQHF
DNA: TGTGCCGGCGGAGGGACAGGGGCGGGGAGCAATCAGCCCCAGCATTTT

size: NA
J: TRBJ2-7
D: NA
V: TRBV4-1
CDR3: CASRQGGSHSGEQYF
DNA: TGCGCCAGCAGACAGGGCGGTTCCCATTCGGGCGAGCAGTACTTC

size: NA
J: TRBJ2-7
D: NA
V: TRBV5-1
CDR3: CASSLEGDSYNEQYF
DNA: TGCGCCAGCAGCTTGGAGGGGGACTCTTACAATGAGCAGTACTTC

size: NA
J: TRBJ2-7
D: NA
V: TRBV15
CDR3: CATSRDPEPGSYEQYF
DNA: TGTGCCACCAGCAGAGATCCCGAGCCGGGCTCCTACGAGCAGTACTTC

size: NA
J: TRBJ2-3
D: TRBD2
V: TRBV7-9
CDR3: CASSSTFLDGRGTDTQYF
DNA: TGTGCCAGCAGCTCCACCTTCCTGGACGGGAGGGGCACAGATACGCAGTATTTT

size: NA
J: TRBJ1-5
D: NA
V: TRBV4-2
CDR3: CASSPLPQGPTGSNQPQHF
DNA: TGTGCCAGCAGCCCCTTGCCACAGGGTCCAACGGGCAGCAATCAGCCCCAGCATTTT

size: few
J: TRBJ2-1
D: NA
V: TRBV25-1
CDR3: CASSLAGPNEQFF
DNA: TGTGCCAGCAGTCTAGCAGGCCCCAATGAGCAGTTCTTC

size: NA
J: TRBJ2-3
D: NA
V: TRBV15
CDR3: CATSRRRGDTDTQYF
DNA: TGTGCCACCAGCAGACGAAGGGGGGACACAGATACGCAGTATTTT

size: NA
J: TRBJ2-2
D: TRBD2
V: TRBV7-9
CDR3: CASRPPLAGGYTGELFF
DNA: TGTGCCAGCAGACCCCCCCTAGCGGGAGGGTACACCGGGGAGCTGTTTTTT

size: NA
J: TRBJ1-2
D: TRBD1
V: TRBV6-2/TRBV6-3
CDR3: CASRRQGLNYGYTF
DNA: TGTGCCAGCAGACGACAGGGCTTGAACTATGGCTACACCTTC

size: NA
J: TRBJ2-3
D: TRBD2
V: TRBV27
CDR3: CASSLLGLADPTDTQYF
DNA: TGTGCCAGCAGTTTATTGGGACTAGCGGACCCCACAGATACGCAGTATTTT

size: NA
J: TRBJ2-5
D: TRBD2
V: TRBV11-2
CDR3: CASSNPEREIQDEQYF
DNA: TGTGCCAGCAGCAATCCGGAGCGGGAGATACAGGATGAGCAGTACTTC

size: NA
J: TRBJ2-3
D: NA
V: TRBV30
CDR3: CAVNWGTYADTQYF
DNA: TGTGCAGTGAACTGGGGGACCTACGCAGATACGCAGTATTTT

size: NA
J: TRBJ2-1
D: NA
V: TRBV24-1
CDR3: CATGGGRKSLDNEQFF
DNA: TGTGCCACCGGGGGTGGAAGGAAGTCCTTAGACAATGAGCAGTTCTTC

size: NA
J: TRBJ2-3
D: NA
V: TRBV12-3/TRBV12-4
CDR3: CASNGGQNTDTQYF
DNA: TGTGCCAGCAACGGAGGGCAAAACACAGATACGCAGTATTTT

size: once
J: TRBJ2-3
D: TRBD1
V: TRBV6-1
CDR3: CASRTGARTDTQYF
DNA: TGTGCCAGCAGGACAGGGGCGCGCACAGATACGCAGTATTTT

size: few
J: TRBJ2-5
D: TRBD2
V: TRBV7-2
CDR3: CASSSTGTSVETQYF
DNA: TGTGCCAGCAGCTCCACCGGGACTAGCGTCGAGACCCAGTACTTC

size: NA
J: TRBJ2-7
D: TRBD2
V: TRBV7-9
CDR3: CASSLVGGRLYEQYF
DNA: TGTGCCAGCAGCTTAGTCGGCGGGAGGCTCTACGAGCAGTACTTC

size: NA
J: TRBJ2-1
D: NA
V: TRBV5-1
CDR3: CASSQTGSPQLEQFF
DNA: TGCGCCAGCAGCCAGACAGGAAGTCCGCAATTGGAGCAGTTCTTC

size: NA
J: TRBJ2-6
D: NA
V: TRBV28
CDR3: CASRVRGAYSGANVLTF
DNA: TGTGCCAGCAGGGTTAGGGGAGCCTACTCTGGGGCCAACGTCCTGACTTTC